One T cell receptor beta chain is described in this entry. The data were obtained in a study of blood T cell repertoires in COVID-19. TCRdb's table, derived via immunoSEQ multiplex PCR, lists solely in-frame clones and lacks some. Among hundreds of thousands of clones listed, 85% to 90% were seen once. Sequencing input: PBMCs or T cells enriched from blood (not recorded which). The TCR sequence derives from a man between 18 and 35 years old who had recovered from COVID-19.

CDR3 sequence reads: CASSPRQAYGYTF. The CDR3 bases are TGTGCCAGCAGCCCCAGGCAGGCTTATGGCTACACCTTC. This chain connects TRBV6-5 to TRBJ1-2; no reliable D call. Germline loops: CDR1 MNHEY, CDR2 SVGAGI. This CDR3 contains 13 residues. Trimming took off 6 bases at V and 5 bases at J, with 13 bases between the two ends.